Listed below are T cell receptor beta chains from one sample, sequenced in a study of CD8+CD57+ T cells in acquired aplastic anemia. TCRdb used MiXCR to reprocess the reads, holding one entry per CDR3 protein. The table has 150,000 to 200,000 distinct CDR3 sequences, roughly half seen once. The sequencing input was sorted CD4+, CD8+, or CD8+CD57+ T cells (not recorded which) from PBMCs. The receptors were gathered from a human donor in good health. Each CDR3 is given with its conserved first and last residue. D genes are given only for firm matches. The size of a clone is reported for some rows only, either as once, few or many, or as a class for expanded clones.

J gene	clone size	D gene	V gene	CDR3 DNA	CDR3 protein
TRBJ2-7	.	.	TRBV10-1	TGCGCCAGCAGTGAGTCCAGGTCCAGCTACGAGCAGTACTTC	CASSESRSSYEQYF
TRBJ2-2	.	.	TRBV10-1	TGCGCCAGCAGTCAAAAAAGGGACTCCTGGGGCACCGGGGAGCTGTTTTTT	CASSQKRDSWGTGELFF
TRBJ1-1	once	.	TRBV7-9	TGTGCCAGCAGCCCTCGGACAGCGATGAACACTGAAGCTTTCTTT	CASSPRTAMNTEAFF
TRBJ2-2	.	.	TRBV11-1	TGTGCCAGCAGCTTAGCGACAACATTGAGGGGGTCCGGGGAGCTGTTTTTT	CASSLATTLRGSGELFF
TRBJ1-2	.	.	TRBV20-1	TGCAGTGCTAGAGCTGAGGGAGTTGTCAGTGGCTACACCTTC	CSARAEGVVSGYTF
TRBJ1-5	many	.	TRBV5-8	TGTGCCAGCACCCGGGGGCCCAGCAATCAGCCCCAGCATTTT	CASTRGPSNQPQHF
TRBJ2-7	.	.	TRBV2	TGTGCCAGCGAGGTGAGGGGGGAGCAGTACTTC	CASEVRGEQYF
TRBJ1-1	many	TRBD1	TRBV11-2	TGTGCCAGCAGCAACAGGGGAAGCACTGAAGCTTTCTTT	CASSNRGSTEAFF
TRBJ2-2	many	.	TRBV10-3	TGTGCCATCAGTGAGTCGGTCGAGGAAGGGTCCCCCGGGGAGCTGTTTTTT	CAISESVEEGSPGELFF
TRBJ2-2	.	.	TRBV24-1	TGTGCCACCAGTGACACGGTAACGAACACCGGGGAGCTGTTTTTT	CATSDTVTNTGELFF
TRBJ2-7	.	TRBD1	TRBV20-1	TGCAGTGCTAGCCGCCGGGACAGGGGGGACTCCTACGAGCAGTACTTC	CSASRRDRGDSYEQYF
TRBJ2-1	many	TRBD1	TRBV5-4	TGTGCCAGCAGCTTGCAGGGGACAGGTTACAATGAGCAGTTCTTC	CASSLQGTGYNEQFF
TRBJ2-3	many	.	TRBV25-1	TGTGCCAGCAGTAAGTCGTGGGGTGCGGAAGATACGCAGTATTTT	CASSKSWGAEDTQYF
TRBJ2-7	few	TRBD1	TRBV2	TGTGCCAGCAAGGGACAGGGTAGCTCCTACGAGCAGTACTTC	CASKGQGSSYEQYF
TRBJ1-1	many	.	TRBV5-6	TGTGCCAGCAGCTTGGCCTCGGTTCCGGGCACTGAAGCTTTCTTT	CASSLASVPGTEAFF
TRBJ1-5	many	.	TRBV12-3/TRBV12-4	TGTGCCAGCAGTTTAAGGACTGGGGGGCTCGGGCAGCCCCAGCATTTT	CASSLRTGGLGQPQHF
TRBJ2-1	once	.	TRBV20-1	TGCAGTGCTAGATCCCGACTAGGGACTAATGAGCAGTTCTTC	CSARSRLGTNEQFF
TRBJ2-1	.	TRBD2	TRBV10-3	TGTGCCATCACGGGACTAGCGGGTTTTTTCTCCTACAATGAGCAGTTCTTC	CAITGLAGFFSYNEQFF
TRBJ2-7	.	.	TRBV6-1	TGTGCCAGCAGTCTCTCAGGTCTTGAGGGGCAGTACTTC	CASSLSGLEGQYF
TRBJ2-1	many	.	TRBV24-1	TGTGCCACCAGTGGTGGGGGACACCTAGGTACAGGGAAAAATGAGCAGTTCTTC	CATSGGGHLGTGKNEQFF
TRBJ2-3	.	.	TRBV7-8	TGTGCCAGCAGCTTAGCTTCAGATACGCAGTATTTT	CASSLASDTQYF
TRBJ2-2	.	.	TRBV2	TGTGCCAGCAACACACTAGGGAGTGACGGGGAGCTGTTTTTT	CASNTLGSDGELFF
TRBJ2-3	many	TRBD2	TRBV7-3	TGTGCCAGCAGCTCCGGACTAGCGGGAACCACAGATACGCAGTATTTT	CASSSGLAGTTDTQYF
TRBJ1-1	.	.	TRBV25-1	TGTGCCAGCAGGGACTATGGCACTGAAGCTTTCTTT	CASRDYGTEAFF
TRBJ2-3	many	TRBD1	TRBV7-2	TGTGCCAGCAGCTTCCAGGGGGTAGATACGCAGTATTTT	CASSFQGVDTQYF
TRBJ2-5	many	TRBD2	TRBV19	TGTGCCAGTAGTACCGAGGGACTAGCGGGAGGGCGGACCCAGTACTTC	CASSTEGLAGGRTQYF
TRBJ2-7	.	TRBD2	TRBV4-1	TGCGCCAGCAGCCTTAGCGGAGGAGTACCGGGACTAGCGTCTGTCGAGCAGTACTTC	CASSLSGGVPGLASVEQYF
TRBJ1-2	.	.	TRBV12-3/TRBV12-4	TGTGCCAGCAGTTTAAGGGAGGACTATGGCTACACCTTC	CASSLREDYGYTF
TRBJ2-5	few	.	TRBV7-8	TGTGCCAGCAGCTTCGGCGGTTCCTCTTCAGGGGAGACCCAGTACTTC	CASSFGGSSSGETQYF
TRBJ2-5	.	.	TRBV11-3	TGTGCCAGCAGCTTAAGACAGAGGAGAGATCAAGAGACCCAGTACTTC	CASSLRQRRDQETQYF
TRBJ1-2	.	TRBD1	TRBV30	TGTGCCTGGAGCTCGACAGGGGGAATCTATGGCTACACCTTC	CAWSSTGGIYGYTF
TRBJ2-7	.	.	TRBV7-9	TGTGCCAGCAGCGGAGGGACAATCTACGAGCAGTACTTC	CASSGGTIYEQYF
TRBJ1-1	few	TRBD1	TRBV24-1	TGTGCCACCGCCCGGACAGGCAACGCTGAAGCTTCCTTT	CATARTGNAEASF
TRBJ2-7	.	.	TRBV10-2	TGCGCCAGCGGCAGGACCCACGAGCAGTACTTC	CASGRTHEQYF
TRBJ2-1	.	.	TRBV2	TGTGCCAGCAGTCCTCGGTCAGGGGTTTCCTACAATGAGCAGTTCTTC	CASSPRSGVSYNEQFF